A single sample gave rise to the 13 T cell receptor beta chains below, sequenced in a study of blood T cells in healthy people across ages. A second PCR of about 7 to 12 cycles used a sample-barcoded 5' primer and a J-beta primer mix. In TCRdb, the 5' RACE reads were re-called with MiXCR into one record per CDR3 protein. Of about 1,800,000 distinct CDR3 sequences listed, approximately 30% are singletons. The sample taken for sequencing was blood. The receptor source for this set is a woman aged 30 to 39 in good health.

The chain uses TRBV7-7 and TRBJ2-7; 9 bases map to TRBD2. The CDR3 sequence is 16 residues long. The V and J ends lost 6 bases and 7 bases, in that order; junction bases with no gene match: 16. Germline-derived CDR1 and CDR2 are SSHAT and FNYEAQ (reference sequence). The CDR3 here is CASSPLSGSKHNEQYF. CDR3 DNA: TGTGCCAGCAGTCCCCTTAGCGGGAGTAAGCACAATGAGCAGTACTTC.

This chain uses TRBV6-2 or TRBV6-3 with TRBJ2-5; 7 nucleotides line up with TRBD2. Per germline, CDR1 MNHEY and CDR2 SVGEGT. This CDR3 region has 14 residues. The V segment lost 10 bases and the J segment 1 base; nucleotides outside the gene matches: 9. CDR3 DNA: TGTGCCACCTGCCCCGGGGGGATCCAAGAGACCCAGTACTTC. Residues: CATCPGGIQETQYF.

This clonotype was picked up many times. The chain couples TRBV5-1 to TRBJ2-7; possibly TRBD1 for D (5 bases). Trimming stripped 4 bases from V and 2 bases from J, with 13 bases between. This CDR3 has 14 residues. Germline-derived CDR1 and CDR2 are SGHRS and YFSETQ. This chain's CDR3 is CASSMGKGAYEQYF. CDR3 sequence (DNA): TGCGCCAGCAGCATGGGGAAAGGGGCCTACGAGCAGTACTTC.

In its sample, this clonotype was seen once. The rearrangement joins TRBV7-9 to TRBJ2-7; D may match TRBD1 or TRBD2 (6 bases each). Trimming stripped 5 bases from V and 3 bases from J, with 14 bases between. There are 14 residues in the CDR3. Germline CDR1 is SEHNR and CDR2 is FQNEAQ (reference sequence). In DNA, the CDR3 is TGTGCCAGCAGCCCCGAGGGGGGTGACTACGAGCAGTACTTC. It encodes CASSPEGGDYEQYF.

The table lists this clonotype with a few counts. This chain joins TRBV10-3 and TRBJ1-2, with D maybe TRBD1 (6 bases). CDR3 length equals 14 residues. Deletions cut 10 bases from V and 9 bases from J, with 24 bases between. Germline CDR1 is ENHRY and CDR2 is SYGVKD. Here the CDR3 reads CAKRRTAASPRYTF. CDR3 nucleotides: TGTGCCAAACGCAGGACAGCTGCCTCACCCCGCTACACCTTC.

The chain has TRBV5-1 and TRBJ1-2; 7 bases align to TRBD1. The germline V gene encodes CDR1 SGHRS and CDR2 YFSETQ. Trimming took 0 bases from V and 4 from J; bases not matched to a gene: 3. The CDR3 length is 14 residues. This chain's CDR3 is CASSLAQGFYGYTF. In DNA form, the CDR3 reads TGCGCCAGCAGCTTGGCACAGGGGTTCTATGGCTACACCTTC. Variable domain in full (rest from reference TRBV5-1 and TRBJ1-2): KAGVTQTPRYLIKTRGQQVTLSCSPISGHRSVSWYQQTPGQGLQFLFEYFSETQRNKGNFPGRFSGRQFSNSRSEMNVSTLELGDSALYLCASSLAQGFYGYTFGSGTRLTVV.

This clonotype appeared a few times. The genes are TRBV6-2 or TRBV6-3 and TRBJ2-1, with D possibly matching TRBD2 (6 bases). In germline, CDR1 is MNHEY, CDR2 SVGEGT. Trimming removed 6 bases at V and 8 bases at J, with 17 bases between. This CDR3 has 14 amino acids. CDR3: CASSRGTLLDEQFF. The CDR3 DNA reads TGTGCCAGCAGCCGGGGGACCCTATTGGATGAGCAGTTCTTC.

The chain combines TRBV5-1 with TRBJ2-5; TRBD2 matches at 8 bases. The CDR3 length is 19 residues. The V and J ends lost 0 bases and 2 bases, in that order; junction bases with no gene match: 15. The V gene's germline CDR1 is SGHRS and CDR2 YFSETQ. CDR3 bases: TGCGCCAGCAGCTTGGCCGGGTCTAGCGGGCCCCCGGGGCAAGAGACCCAGTACTTC. Protein: CASSLAGSSGPPGQETQYF.

V and J are TRBV5-1 and TRBJ2-7, with no clear D. The germline V gene has CDR1 SGHRS and CDR2 YFSETQ. Trimming cost V 1 base and J 0 bases, with 8 bases left between them. The CDR3 extends over 14 amino acids. CDR3 residues: CASSLPGISYEQYF. The DNA of the CDR3 is TGCGCCAGCAGCTTGCCAGGAATCTCCTACGAGCAGTACTTC.

The table lists this clonotype with many counts. V is TRBV20-1 and J is TRBJ1-2; D is undetermined. Germline V gene data show CDR1 as DFQATT and CDR2 as SNEGSKA (reference sequence). Trimming cost V 5 bases and J 0 bases, with 4 bases left between them. The CDR3 loop spans 11 amino acids. CDR3 sequence: CSAGTNYGYTF. In DNA form, the CDR3 reads TGCAGTGCTGGGACTAACTATGGCTACACCTTC.

This clonotype was counted only a few times. At one of its ends the junction is not consistent with the germline gene, which may arise from a read error. In DNA form, the CDR3 reads TGTAGTGCTAGAGAACCCTCTTCCCATTCACCCCTCCACTTT. Translating it yields CSAREPSSHSPLHF. J is TRBJ1-6 and V is TRBV20-1; D call uncertain. From germline, CDR1 is DFQATT and CDR2 SNEGSKA (reference sequence). The CDR3 sequence is 14 residues long.

CDR3 residues: CASSVNGVSNQPQHF. CDR3 sequence (DNA): TGTGCCAGCAGCGTAAACGGGGTTAGCAATCAGCCCCAGCATTTT. V gene TRBV9 combines with J gene TRBJ1-5; D gene ambiguous. This CDR3 is 15 amino acids long. Trimming shortened V by 1 base and J by 0 bases, and 8 bases separated the two germline ends. Germline V gives CDR1 SGDLS, CDR2 YYNGEE.

This clonotype was found a few times. This chain uses TRBV12-3 or TRBV12-4 with TRBJ1-6; 11 bases are a match to TRBD1. J lost 7 bases, V lost 5 bases, and 4 bases had no gene match. The length of the CDR3 is 15 residues. CDR3 coding DNA: TGTGCCAGCAGTGAGGGGACAGGGGGAAATTCACCCCTCCACTTT. This codes for CASSEGTGGNSPLHF.